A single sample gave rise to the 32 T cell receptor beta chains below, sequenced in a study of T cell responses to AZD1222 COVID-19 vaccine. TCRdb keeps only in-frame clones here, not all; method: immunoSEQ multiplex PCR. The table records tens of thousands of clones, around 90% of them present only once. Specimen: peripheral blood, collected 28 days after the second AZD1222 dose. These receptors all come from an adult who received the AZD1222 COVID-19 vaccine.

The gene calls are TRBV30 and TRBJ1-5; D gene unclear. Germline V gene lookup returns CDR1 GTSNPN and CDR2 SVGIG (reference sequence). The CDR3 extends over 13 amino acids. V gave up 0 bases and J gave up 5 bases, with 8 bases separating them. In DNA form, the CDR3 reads TGTGCCTGGAGTGTACTTGTCGATCAGCCCCAGCATTTT. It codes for CAWSVLVDQPQHF.

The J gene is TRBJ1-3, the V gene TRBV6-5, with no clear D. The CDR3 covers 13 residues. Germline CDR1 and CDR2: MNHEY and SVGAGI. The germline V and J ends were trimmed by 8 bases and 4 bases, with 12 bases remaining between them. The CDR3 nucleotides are TGTGCCAGCTGCCGTACGGTCGGAAACACCATATATTTT. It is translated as CASCRTVGNTIYF.

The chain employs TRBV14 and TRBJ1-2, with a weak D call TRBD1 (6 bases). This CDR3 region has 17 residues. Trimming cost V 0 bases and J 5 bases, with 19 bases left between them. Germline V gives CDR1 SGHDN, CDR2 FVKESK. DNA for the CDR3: TGTGCCAGCAGCCAAGAAGGGTTAAACAGGGACTATTATGGCTACACCTTC. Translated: CASSQEGLNRDYYGYTF.

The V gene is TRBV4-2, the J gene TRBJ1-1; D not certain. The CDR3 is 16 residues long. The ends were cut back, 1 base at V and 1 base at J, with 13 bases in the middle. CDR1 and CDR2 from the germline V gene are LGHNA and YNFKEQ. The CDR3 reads CASSQGVGTPNTEAFF. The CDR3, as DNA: TGTGCCAGCAGCCAAGGGGTTGGCACACCGAACACTGAAGCTTTCTTT.

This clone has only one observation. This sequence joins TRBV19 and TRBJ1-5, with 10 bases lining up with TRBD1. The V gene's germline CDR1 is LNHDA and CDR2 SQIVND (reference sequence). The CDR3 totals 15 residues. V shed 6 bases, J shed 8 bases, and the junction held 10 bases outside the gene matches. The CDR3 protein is CASRGGDRGEKPQHF. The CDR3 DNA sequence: TGTGCCAGTAGAGGGGGGGACAGGGGAGAGAAGCCCCAGCATTTT. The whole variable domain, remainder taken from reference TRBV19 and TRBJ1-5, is DGGITQSPKYLFRKEGQNVTLSCEQNLNHDAMYWYRQDPGQGLRLIYYSQIVNDFQKGDIAEGYSVSREKKESFPLTVTSAQKNPTAFYLCASRGGDRGEKPQHFGDGTRLSIL.

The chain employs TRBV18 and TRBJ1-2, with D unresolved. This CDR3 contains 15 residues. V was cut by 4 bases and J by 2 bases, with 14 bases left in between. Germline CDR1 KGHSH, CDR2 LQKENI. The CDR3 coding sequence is TGTGCCAGCTCACGGGGTTTAACAGAGAACTATGGCTACACCTTC. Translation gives CASSRGLTENYGYTF.

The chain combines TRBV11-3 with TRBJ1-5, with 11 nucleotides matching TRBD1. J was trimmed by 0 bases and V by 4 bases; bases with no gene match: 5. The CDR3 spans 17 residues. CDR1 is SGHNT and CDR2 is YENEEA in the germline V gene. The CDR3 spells CASSYGTGGYSNQPQHF. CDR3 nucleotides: TGTGCCAGCAGCTACGGGACAGGGGGTTATAGCAATCAGCCCCAGCATTTT.

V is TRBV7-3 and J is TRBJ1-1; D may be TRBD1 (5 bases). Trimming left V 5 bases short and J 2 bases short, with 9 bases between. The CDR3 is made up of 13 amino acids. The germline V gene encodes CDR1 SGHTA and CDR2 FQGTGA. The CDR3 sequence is CASSRGFNTEAFF. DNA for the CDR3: TGTGCCAGCAGCAGGGGATTTAACACTGAAGCTTTCTTT.

For the CDR3, the DNA is TGTGCCAGCAGTTACCAAGAGACACGATCCTTAGGAGAGCAGTACTTC. It specifies CASSYQETRSLGEQYF. The genes are TRBV6-2 or TRBV6-3 and TRBJ2-7; D is ambiguous. V was cut by 2 bases and J by 7 bases, with 21 bases left in between. Germline V gives CDR1 MNHEY, CDR2 SVGEGT. This CDR3 region has 16 residues.

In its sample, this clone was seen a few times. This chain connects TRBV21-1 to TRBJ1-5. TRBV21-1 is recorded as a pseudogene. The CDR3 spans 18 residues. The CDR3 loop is CASSTPRIGTFSVRPQHF. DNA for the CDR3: TGTGCCAGCAGCACCCCTCGGATCGGGACTTTCTCTGTAAGGCCCCAGCATTTT.

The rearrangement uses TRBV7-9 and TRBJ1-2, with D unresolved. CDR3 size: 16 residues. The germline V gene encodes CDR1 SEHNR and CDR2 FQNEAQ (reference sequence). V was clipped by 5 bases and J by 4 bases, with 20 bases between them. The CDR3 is CASSDIRGPPLYGYTF. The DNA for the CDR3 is TGTGCCAGCAGCGATATTCGAGGGCCACCACTCTATGGCTACACCTTC.

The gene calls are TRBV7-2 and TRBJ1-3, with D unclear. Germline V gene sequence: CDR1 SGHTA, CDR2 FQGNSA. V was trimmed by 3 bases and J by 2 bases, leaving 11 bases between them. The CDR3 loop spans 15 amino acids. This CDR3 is CASSFESNTGNTIYF. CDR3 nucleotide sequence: TGTGCCAGCAGCTTCGAGTCCAATACTGGAAACACCATATATTTT.

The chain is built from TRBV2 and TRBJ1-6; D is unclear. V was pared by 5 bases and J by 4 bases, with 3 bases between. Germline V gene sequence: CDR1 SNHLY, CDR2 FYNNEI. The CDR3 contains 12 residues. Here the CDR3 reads CASSQYNSPLHF. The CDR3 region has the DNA TGTGCCAGCAGTCAGTATAATTCACCCCTCCACTTT. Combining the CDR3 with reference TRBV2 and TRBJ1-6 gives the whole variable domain EPEVTQTPSHQVTQMGQEVILRCVPISNHLYFYWYRQILGQKVEFLVSFYNNEISEKSEIFDDQFSVERPDGSNFTLKIRSTKLEDSAMYFCASSQYNSPLHFGNGTRLTVT.

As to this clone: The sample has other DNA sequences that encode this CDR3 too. As DNA, the CDR3 is TGTGCCAGTAGTATAGGACGGTCACGAAATCAGCCCCAGCATTTT. Translation gives CASSIGRSRNQPQHF. The rearrangement joins TRBV19 to TRBJ1-5; D not resolved. The length of the CDR3 is 15 residues. CDR1 and CDR2 (germline): LNHDA, SQIVND (reference sequence). V lost 1 base and J lost 4, with 11 bases in between.

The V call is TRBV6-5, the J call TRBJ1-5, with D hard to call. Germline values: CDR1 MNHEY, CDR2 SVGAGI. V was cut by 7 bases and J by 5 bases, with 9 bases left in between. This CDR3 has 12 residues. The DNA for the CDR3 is TGTGCCAGCAATCCTGGCGATCAGCCCCAGCATTTT. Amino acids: CASNPGDQPQHF.

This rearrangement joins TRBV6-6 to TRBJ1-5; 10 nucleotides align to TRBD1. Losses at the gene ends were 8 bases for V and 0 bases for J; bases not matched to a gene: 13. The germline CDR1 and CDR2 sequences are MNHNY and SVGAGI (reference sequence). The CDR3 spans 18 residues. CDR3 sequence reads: CASGQTRTGGNSNQPQHF. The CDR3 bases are TGTGCCAGCGGTCAGACCCGGACAGGGGGGAATAGCAATCAGCCCCAGCATTTT.

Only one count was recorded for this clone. The CDR3 region has the DNA TGTGCCAGCAGCTTAGGGACTCGTTCCTACAATGAGCAGTTCTTC. It translates to CASSLGTRSYNEQFF. This chain connects TRBV11-1 to TRBJ2-1, with D perhaps matching TRBD2 (5 bases). This CDR3 contains 15 residues. V lost 1 base and J lost 1, with 8 bases in between. The germline gives CDR1 SGHAT, CDR2 FQDESV (reference sequence).

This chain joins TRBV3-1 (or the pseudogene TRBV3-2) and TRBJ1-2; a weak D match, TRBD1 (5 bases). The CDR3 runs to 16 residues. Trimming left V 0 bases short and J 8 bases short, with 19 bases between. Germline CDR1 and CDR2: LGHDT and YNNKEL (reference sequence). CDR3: CASSQEGQIPRGGYTF. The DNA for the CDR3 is TGTGCCAGCAGCCAAGAAGGGCAGATACCAAGGGGAGGCTACACCTTC.

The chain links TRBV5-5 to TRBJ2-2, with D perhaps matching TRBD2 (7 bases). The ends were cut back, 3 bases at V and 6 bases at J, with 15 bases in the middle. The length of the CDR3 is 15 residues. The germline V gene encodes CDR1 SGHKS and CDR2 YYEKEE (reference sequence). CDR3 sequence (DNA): TGTGCCAGCAGCTCACGGGGGGCCCTGGCCGGGGAGCTGTTTTTT. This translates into CASSSRGALAGELFF. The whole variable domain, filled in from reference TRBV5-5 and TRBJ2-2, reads DAGVTQSPTHLIKTRGQQVTLRCSPISGHKSVSWYQQVLGQGPQFIFQYYEKEERGRGNFPDRFSARQFPNYSSELNVNALLLGDSALYLCASSSRGALAGELFFGEGSRLTVL.

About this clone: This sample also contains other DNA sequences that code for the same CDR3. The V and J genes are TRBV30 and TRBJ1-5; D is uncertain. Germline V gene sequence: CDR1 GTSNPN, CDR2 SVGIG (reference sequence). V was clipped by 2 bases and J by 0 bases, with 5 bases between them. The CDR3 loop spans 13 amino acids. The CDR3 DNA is TGTGCCTGGAGTTCCGATAGCAATCAGCCCCAGCATTTT. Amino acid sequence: CAWSSDSNQPQHF.

The CDR3 loop is CASRAPGQALDGYTF. CDR3 coding DNA: TGTGCCAGCAGAGCTCCGGGACAAGCACTTGATGGCTACACCTTC. This chain uses TRBV28 with TRBJ1-2, with D possibly TRBD1 on 6 matching bases. This CDR3 region has 15 residues. Deletions cut 6 bases from V and 6 bases from J, with 20 bases between. Germline V gene lookup returns CDR1 MDHEN and CDR2 SYDVKM.

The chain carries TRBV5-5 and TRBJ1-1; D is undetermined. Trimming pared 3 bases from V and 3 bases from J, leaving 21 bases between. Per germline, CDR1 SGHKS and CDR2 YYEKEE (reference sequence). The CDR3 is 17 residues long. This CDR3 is CASSSSGMWVFYTEAFF. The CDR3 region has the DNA TGTGCCAGCAGCTCGAGTGGTATGTGGGTCTTTTACACTGAAGCTTTCTTT.

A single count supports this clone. The CDR3 protein is CASSLDSGKGSPLHF. CDR3 bases: TGTGCCAGCAGCCTCGATTCAGGGAAAGGATCACCCCTCCACTTT. The V call is TRBV7-6, the J call TRBJ1-6, with D maybe TRBD1 (5 bases). The CDR3 sequence is 15 residues long. From germline, CDR1 is SGHVS and CDR2 FNYEAQ. V lost 5 bases and J 10 bases, leaving 18 bases between the germline ends. Full variable domain (remainder filled in from reference TRBV7-6 and TRBJ1-6): GAGVSQSPRYKVTKRGQDVALRCDPISGHVSLYWYRQALGQGPEFLTYFNYEAQQDKSGLPNDRFSAERPEGSISTLTIQRTEQRDSAMYRCASSLDSGKGSPLHFGNGTRLTVT.

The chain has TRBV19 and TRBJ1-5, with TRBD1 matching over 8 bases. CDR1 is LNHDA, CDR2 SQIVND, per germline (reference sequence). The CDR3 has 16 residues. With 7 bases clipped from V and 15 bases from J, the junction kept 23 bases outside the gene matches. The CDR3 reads CASTTGQGRGISFGHF. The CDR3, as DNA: TGTGCCAGTACCACTGGACAGGGCCGGGGAATATCGTTTGGGCATTTT. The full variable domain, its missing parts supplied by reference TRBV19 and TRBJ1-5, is DGGITQSPKYLFRKEGQNVTLSCEQNLNHDAMYWYRQDPGQGLRLIYYSQIVNDFQKGDIAEGYSVSREKKESFPLTVTSAQKNPTAFYLCASTTGQGRGISFGHFGDGTRLSIL.

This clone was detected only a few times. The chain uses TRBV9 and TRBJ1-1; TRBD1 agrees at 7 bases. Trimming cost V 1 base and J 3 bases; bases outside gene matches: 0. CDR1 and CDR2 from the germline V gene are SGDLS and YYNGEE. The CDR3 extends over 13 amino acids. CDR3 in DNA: TGTGCCAGCAGCGTACAGGGGGACACTGAAGCTTTCTTT. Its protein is CASSVQGDTEAFF.

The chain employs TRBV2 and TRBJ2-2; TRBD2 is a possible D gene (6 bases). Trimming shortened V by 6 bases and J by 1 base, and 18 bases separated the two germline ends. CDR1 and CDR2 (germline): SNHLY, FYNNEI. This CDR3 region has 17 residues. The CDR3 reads CASRSLGGTMNTGELFF. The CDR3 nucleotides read TGTGCCAGCAGGTCACTGGGAGGCACTATGAACACCGGGGAGCTGTTTTTT. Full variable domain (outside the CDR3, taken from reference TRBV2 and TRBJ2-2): EPEVTQTPSHQVTQMGQEVILRCVPISNHLYFYWYRQILGQKVEFLVSFYNNEISEKSEIFDDQFSVERPDGSNFTLKIRSTKLEDSAMYFCASRSLGGTMNTGELFFGEGSRLTVL.

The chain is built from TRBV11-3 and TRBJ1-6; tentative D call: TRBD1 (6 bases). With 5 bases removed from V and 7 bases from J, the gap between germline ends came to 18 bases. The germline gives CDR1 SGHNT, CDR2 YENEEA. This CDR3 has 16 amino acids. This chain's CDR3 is CASSPRGGTLNSPLHF. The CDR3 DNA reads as TGTGCCAGCAGCCCCCGAGGGGGGACCCTGAATTCACCCCTCCACTTT. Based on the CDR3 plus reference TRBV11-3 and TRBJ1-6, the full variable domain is EAGVVQSPRYKIIEKKQPVAFWCNPISGHNTLYWYLQNLGQGPELLIRYENEEAVDDSQLPKDRFSAERLKGVDSTLKIQPAELGDSAVYLCASSPRGGTLNSPLHFGNGTRLTVT.

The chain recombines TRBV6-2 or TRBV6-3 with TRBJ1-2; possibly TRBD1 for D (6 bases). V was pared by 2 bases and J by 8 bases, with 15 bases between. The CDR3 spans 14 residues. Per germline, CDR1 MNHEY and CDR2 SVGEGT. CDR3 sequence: CASSYSGTPGGYTF. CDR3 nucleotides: TGTGCCAGCAGTTACAGCGGGACACCTGGGGGCTACACCTTC.

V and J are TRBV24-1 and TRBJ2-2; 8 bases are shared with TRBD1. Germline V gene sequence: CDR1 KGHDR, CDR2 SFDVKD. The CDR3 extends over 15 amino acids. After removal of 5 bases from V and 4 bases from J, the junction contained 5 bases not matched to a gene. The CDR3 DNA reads TGTGCCACCAGTGGGACAGGGTTTTCCACCGGGGAGCTGTTTTTT. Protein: CATSGTGFSTGELFF.

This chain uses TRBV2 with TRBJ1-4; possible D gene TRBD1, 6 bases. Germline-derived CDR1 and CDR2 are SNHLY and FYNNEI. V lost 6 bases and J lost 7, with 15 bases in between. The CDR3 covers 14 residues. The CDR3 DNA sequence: TGTGCCAGCAGGCAAGGGGGGGCGTCTGAAAAACTGTTTTTT. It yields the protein CASRQGGASEKLFF.

The CDR3: CASSLPGRSYEQYF. Here the CDR3 DNA reads TGTGCCAGTAGCCTCCCGGGACGGTCCTACGAGCAGTACTTC. The genes are TRBV19 and TRBJ2-7, with D possibly being TRBD1 or TRBD2 (5 bases each). Germline lookup yields CDR1 LNHDA and CDR2 SQIVND (reference sequence). V dropped 6 bases and J dropped 1 base, with 13 bases sitting between them. The CDR3 extends over 14 amino acids. Full variable domain (rest looked up from reference TRBV19 and TRBJ2-7): DGGITQSPKYLFRKEGQNVTLSCEQNLNHDAMYWYRQDPGQGLRLIYYSQIVNDFQKGDIAEGYSVSREKKESFPLTVTSAQKNPTAFYLCASSLPGRSYEQYFGPGTRLTVT.

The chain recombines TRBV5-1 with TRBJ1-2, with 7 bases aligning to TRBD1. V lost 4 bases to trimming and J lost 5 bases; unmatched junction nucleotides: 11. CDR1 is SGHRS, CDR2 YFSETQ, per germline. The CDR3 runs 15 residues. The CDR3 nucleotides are TGCGCCAGCAGCGGGGACAGCTACTCTCGGTATGGCTACACCTTC. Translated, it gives CASSGDSYSRYGYTF.